The 19 T cell receptor beta chains in this list originate from one sample, sequenced in a study of blood T cell repertoires in COVID-19. Clones were read by immunoSEQ multiplex PCR, and TCRdb kept only the in-frame ones, dropping some. This sample carries about 100,000 clones, about 88% of them seen once, and the ten largest clones take roughly 7.3%. The sample comprised peripheral blood. Receptor source: a man aged 25 to 40 in a cohort sampled during active COVID-19.

The chain links TRBV15 to TRBJ1-2; 12 positions agree with TRBD1. Trimming took 1 base from V and 8 from J; bases not matched to a gene: 5. The CDR3 sequence is 15 residues long. The germline V gene has CDR1 LNHNV and CDR2 YYDKDF (reference sequence). Written as DNA, the CDR3 is TGTGCCACCAGCAGAGCCGCCGGGACAGGGGGCGGCTACACCTTC. This sequence encodes CATSRAAGTGGGYTF.

This rearrangement joins TRBV12-3 or TRBV12-4 to TRBJ1-1; D ambiguous. With 3 bases removed from V and 1 base from J, the gap between germline ends came to 6 bases. There are 13 residues in the CDR3. The CDR3, as DNA: TGTGCCAGCAGTTTGGGCCCGAACACTGAAGCTTTCTTT. It encodes CASSLGPNTEAFF.

This sequence joins TRBV7-8 and TRBJ2-3, with 9 bases aligning to TRBD2. The CDR3 spans 16 residues. CDR1 SGHVS and CDR2 FQNEAQ come from the germline V gene. After removal of 5 bases from V and 1 base from J, the junction contained 7 bases not matched to a gene. The CDR3, as DNA: TGTGCCAGCAGCCCGGGACTAGCCGCACGCACAGATACGCAGTATTTT. Encoded protein: CASSPGLAARTDTQYF.

The V call is TRBV9, the J call TRBJ1-2, with 8 bases identical to TRBD1. Unmatched junction bases numbered 7, after V lost 2 bases and J lost 4 bases. The CDR3 is made up of 15 amino acids. Germline CDR1 reads SGDLS; CDR2 reads YYNGEE. CDR3 region: CASSVGPDRAYGYTF. The CDR3 DNA follows: TGTGCCAGCAGCGTCGGACCGGACAGGGCCTATGGCTACACCTTC.

The gene calls are TRBV11-2 and TRBJ2-2; 8 bases fit TRBD2. Germline values: CDR1 SGHAT, CDR2 FQNNGV. There are 16 residues in the CDR3. J lost 4 bases, V lost 4 bases, and 8 bases had no gene match. The CDR3 here is CASSSLGGGSTGELFF. In DNA, the CDR3 is TGTGCCAGCAGCTCTCTCGGGGGGGGGAGCACCGGGGAGCTGTTTTTT.

This chain uses TRBV3-1 (or the pseudogene TRBV3-2) with TRBJ2-1; TRBD2 aligns across 9 bases. The CDR3 has 16 amino acids. The V gene's germline CDR1 is LGHDT and CDR2 YNNKEL (reference sequence). V shed 4 bases and J 2 bases; nucleotides not matched to a gene: 6. The CDR3 protein is CASSPLAGPPYNEQFF. The CDR3 nucleotides are TGTGCCAGCAGCCCCCTAGCGGGGCCTCCCTACAATGAGCAGTTCTTC.

This clone has only one observation. This chain connects TRBV19 to TRBJ1-3, with TRBD1 matching 9 bases. V was pared by 6 bases and J by 1 base, with 7 bases of the junction left unmatched. The CDR3 extends over 16 amino acids. Germline-derived CDR1 and CDR2 are LNHDA and SQIVND (reference sequence). CDR3 loop: CASSRRDRASGNTIYF. For the CDR3, the DNA is TGTGCCAGTAGCCGTCGGGACAGGGCTTCTGGAAACACCATATATTTT. Variable domain in full (rest from reference TRBV19 and TRBJ1-3): DGGITQSPKYLFRKEGQNVTLSCEQNLNHDAMYWYRQDPGQGLRLIYYSQIVNDFQKGDIAEGYSVSREKKESFPLTVTSAQKNPTAFYLCASSRRDRASGNTIYFGEGSWLTVV.

This chain uses TRBV7-9 with TRBJ2-3, with unresolved D. The CDR3 contains 17 residues. From germline, CDR1 is SEHNR and CDR2 FQNEAQ (reference sequence). V dropped 3 bases and J dropped 1 base, with 17 bases sitting between them. This chain's CDR3 is CASSLALVVGGTDTQYF. In nucleotides, the CDR3 is TGTGCCAGCAGCTTGGCGTTAGTGGTAGGAGGCACAGATACGCAGTATTTT. Full variable domain (outside the CDR3, taken from reference TRBV7-9 and TRBJ2-3): DTGVSQNPRHKITKRGQNVTFRCDPISEHNRLYWYRQTLGQGPEFLTYFQNEAQLEKSRLLSDRFSAERPKGSFSTLEIQRTEQGDSAMYLCASSLALVVGGTDTQYFGPGTRLTVL.

This chain joins TRBV30 and TRBJ2-6; a weak D match, TRBD2 (6 bases). The CDR3 contains 15 residues. Germline CDR1 reads GTSNPN; CDR2 reads SVGIG (reference sequence). Trimming took off 4 bases at V and 4 bases at J, with 14 bases between the two ends. This CDR3 reads CAWNLGTPGANVLTF. DNA of the CDR3: TGTGCCTGGAACCTCGGGACTCCCGGGGCCAACGTCCTGACTTTC.

The chain recombines TRBV19 with TRBJ2-3; D is perhaps TRBD1 (5 bases). The CDR3 length is 15 residues. The germline gives CDR1 LNHDA, CDR2 SQIVND (reference sequence). Trimming took off 3 bases at V and 4 bases at J, with 14 bases between the two ends. CDR3: CASSMAQGFPDTQYF. The CDR3 DNA reads as TGTGCCAGTAGTATGGCCCAGGGTTTTCCAGATACGCAGTATTTT.

The J gene is TRBJ2-1, the V gene TRBV6-5, with a tentative D call TRBD2 (5 bases). CDR3 size: 12 residues. Germline V gene sequence: CDR1 MNHEY, CDR2 SVGAGI. V was shortened by 11 bases and J by 4 bases, with 12 bases between the two germline ends. The CDR3 loop is CAAGLLYNEQFF. The CDR3 bases are TGTGCCGCCGGACTCCTATACAATGAGCAGTTCTTC.

The CDR3 spells CASSEASQVLGFF. For the CDR3, the DNA is TGTGCCAGCAGTGAAGCCTCACAGGTACTCGGATTTTTT. This sequence joins TRBV2 and TRBJ1-4; TRBD1 might be the D (5 bases). The V end lost 0 bases, the J end lost 17 bases, and 16 bases lay between the germline ends. The CDR3 totals 13 residues. Per germline, CDR1 SNHLY and CDR2 FYNNEI.

V is TRBV6-2 or TRBV6-3 and J is TRBJ1-5, with a weak D call TRBD1 (5 bases). This CDR3 comprises 15 residues. The V end was cut by 2 bases, the J end by 0 bases, with 8 bases between. CDR1 MNHEY and CDR2 SVGEGT come from the germline V gene. CDR3 sequence reads: CASSYIRDSNQPQHF. CDR3 DNA sequence: TGTGCCAGCAGTTACATCAGGGATAGCAATCAGCCCCAGCATTTT.

The chain employs TRBV29-1 and TRBJ2-2; D gene unclear. Trimming took 7 bases from V and 1 from J, leaving 13 bases between them. The length of the CDR3 is 14 residues. The germline CDR1 and CDR2 sequences are SQVTM and ANQGSEA. The CDR3 sequence: CSAKRLMNTGELFF. In DNA, the CDR3 is TGCAGCGCCAAAAGACTCATGAACACCGGGGAGCTGTTTTTT.

This chain links TRBV15 with TRBJ2-3, with 7 bases lining up with TRBD2. V trimming: 1 base; J trimming: 1 base; junction bases outside the gene matches: 8. The CDR3 runs 17 residues. The V gene's germline CDR1 is LNHNV and CDR2 YYDKDF (reference sequence). CDR3 nucleotides: TGTGCCACCAGCAGAGCGATCGTGGCGGGGGGCACAGATACGCAGTATTTT. It codes for CATSRAIVAGGTDTQYF.

This chain connects TRBV4-1 to TRBJ1-2; TRBD1 is a possible D gene (5 bases). Deletions cut 4 bases from V and 3 bases from J, with 9 bases between. The CDR3 sequence is 13 residues long. Germline loops: CDR1 MGHRA, CDR2 YSYEKL. As DNA, the CDR3 is TGCGCCAGCAGCCTCGGGGGGGACTATGGCTACACCTTC. This encodes CASSLGGDYGYTF.

The chain couples TRBV15 to TRBJ2-7; the match to TRBD1 covers 11 bases. With V trimmed by 1 base and J by 5 bases, 7 bases remained unmatched. CDR1 and CDR2 from the germline V gene are LNHNV and YYDKDF (reference sequence). This CDR3 has 16 residues. In DNA, the CDR3 is TGTGCCACCAGCAGAGCCCGGACAGGGGGCAACCACGAGCAGTACTTC. Its translation is CATSRARTGGNHEQYF. The full variable domain, with the rest looked up from reference TRBV15 and TRBJ2-7, is DAMVIQNPRYQVTQFGKPVTLSCSQTLNHNVMYWYQQKSSQAPKLLFHYYDKDFNNEADTPDNFQSRRPNTSFCFLDIRSPGLGDTAMYLCATSRARTGGNHEQYFGPGTRLTVT.

The rearrangement links TRBV5-1 to TRBJ2-7; 14 nucleotides match TRBD2. V dropped 4 bases and J dropped 2; count of bases not matched to a gene: 14. Germline V lookup: CDR1 SGHRS, CDR2 YFSETQ. The CDR3 sequence is 19 residues long. As DNA, the CDR3 is TGCGCCAGCAGCAGAGGGACTAGCGGGGGACGCGAGACAACCTACGAGCAGTACTTC. Translated, it gives CASSRGTSGGRETTYEQYF.

The V gene is TRBV7-2, the J gene TRBJ1-2; possibly TRBD1 for D (5 bases). V lost 5 bases and J 6 bases, leaving 16 bases between the germline ends. There are 14 residues in the CDR3. CDR1 is SGHTA, CDR2 FQGNSA, per germline. In nucleotides, the CDR3 is TGTGCCAGCAGCCCGAATAAAGACAGCGATGGCTACACCTTC. The encoded protein is CASSPNKDSDGYTF.